These 21 T cell receptor beta chains share one sample of origin, sequenced in a study of beta chain features in type 1 diabetes. Expressed TCRB transcripts got sequenced, as all isolated RNA was reverse transcribed. Sequenced by immunoSEQ multiplex PCR; TCRdb stores in-frame clones only, minus some. The sample lists 120,000 to 150,000 clones, 10% to 15% occurring once. Study-wide results and caveats: There was a moderate but significant shortening of TCRB CDR3s in all four CD4+ subsets of Type 1 diabetes patients.

Antigens for these TCRs are unknown. Source material: central memory CD4+ T cells from blood. Receptors originate from a man between 18 and 35 years old with type 1 diabetes.

Only a few counts were recorded for this clone. The rearrangement joins TRBV7-2 to TRBJ1-1; unclear D gene. The CDR3 is 12 amino acids. The V gene lost 2 bases and the J gene lost 1 base, with 2 bases spanning the gap. Germline CDR1 SGHTA, CDR2 FQGNSA. This CDR3 is CASSLQNTEAFF. The CDR3 DNA reads as TGTGCCAGCAGCTTACAGAACACTGAAGCTTTCTTT.

In its sample, this clone was seen a few times. The chain uses TRBV19 and TRBJ2-1; 10 nucleotides align to TRBD2. Trimming at V came to 8 bases and at J to 8 bases, leaving 9 bases not matched to a gene. Germline-derived CDR1 and CDR2 are LNHDA and SQIVND (reference sequence). The CDR3 has 14 amino acids. The CDR3 bases are TGTGCCAGTCGCCAGCGGGGGGGCCGCGATGAGCAGTTCTTC. Amino acid sequence: CASRQRGGRDEQFF.

This clone was counted a few times. In DNA form, the CDR3 reads TGTGCCAGCAGCTTCCAGGGGGCATCAGATACGCAGTATTTT. As protein: CASSFQGASDTQYF. The chain is built from TRBV5-4 and TRBJ2-3; 8 bases line up with TRBD1. Germline V gene lookup returns CDR1 SGHNT and CDR2 YYREEE (reference sequence). The CDR3 sequence is 14 residues long. V was clipped by 2 bases and J by 4 bases; unmatched bases: 3.

This clone was seen ten or more times. This sequence joins TRBV30 and TRBJ1-3; D possibly corresponds to TRBD1 (5 bases). This CDR3 is built from 14 residues. Germline V gives CDR1 GTSNPN, CDR2 SVGIG (reference sequence). The V gene lost 1 base and the J gene lost 7 bases, with 14 bases spanning the gap. This CDR3 reads CAWSATWGRNTIYF. CDR3 DNA: TGTGCCTGGAGTGCGACTTGGGGCCGCAACACCATATATTTT.

The chain joins TRBV7-8 to TRBJ1-5; TRBD1 is a possible D gene (5 bases). The CDR3 runs 12 residues. The ends were cut back, 6 bases at V and 5 bases at J, with 8 bases in the middle. Germline V gives CDR1 SGHVS, CDR2 FQNEAQ. Written as DNA, the CDR3 is TGTGCCAGCAGTAAACAGGATCAGCCCCAGCATTTT. Protein: CASSKQDQPQHF.

The CDR3 is CASSLGPQGQRAQETQYF. DNA for the CDR3: TGTGCCAGCAGCTTAGGGCCCCAGGGACAGCGTGCCCAAGAGACCCAGTACTTC. The V gene is TRBV11-3, the J gene TRBJ2-5; 7 bases line up with TRBD1. Germline values: CDR1 SGHNT, CDR2 YENEEA. The CDR3 extends over 18 amino acids. With 1 base clipped from V and 1 base from J, the junction kept 12 bases outside the gene matches. Full variable domain (rest looked up from reference TRBV11-3 and TRBJ2-5): EAGVVQSPRYKIIEKKQPVAFWCNPISGHNTLYWYLQNLGQGPELLIRYENEEAVDDSQLPKDRFSAERLKGVDSTLKIQPAELGDSAVYLCASSLGPQGQRAQETQYFGPGTRLLVL.

The chain joins TRBV28 to TRBJ2-1; 11 bases match TRBD2. The junction had 8 bases not matched to a gene; V was cut back by 10 bases and J by 3 bases. The germline gives CDR1 MDHEN, CDR2 SYDVKM. The CDR3 runs 15 residues. The CDR3: CAIRRLAGNYNEQFF. The CDR3, as DNA: TGTGCCATCCGCAGACTAGCGGGGAACTACAATGAGCAGTTCTTC.

The chain combines TRBV7-8 with TRBJ2-1; D is possibly TRBD2 (7 bases). Looked up from germline, CDR1 is SGHVS and CDR2 is FQNEAQ. Trimming removed 5 bases from V and 8 bases from J, with 13 bases in between. The CDR3 loop spans 13 amino acids. The CDR3 sequence is CASSQVGGDEQFF. The DNA for the CDR3 is TGTGCCAGCAGCCAGGTAGGGGGGGATGAGCAGTTCTTC.

The V call is TRBV27, the J call TRBJ2-3; D gene ambiguous. Germline V lookup: CDR1 MNHEY, CDR2 SMNVEV (reference sequence). The CDR3 has 15 residues. V was pared by 4 bases and J by 0 bases, with 11 bases between. CDR3 bases: TGTGCCAGCAGTTACAAGGGCTACAGCACAGATACGCAGTATTTT. This encodes CASSYKGYSTDTQYF.

A few counts support this clone. The gene calls are TRBV14 and TRBJ1-1, with TRBD1 identical over 7 bases. J was trimmed by 5 bases and V by 4 bases; bases with no gene match: 7. Germline V gene lookup returns CDR1 SGHDN and CDR2 FVKESK. The CDR3 spans 14 residues. The DNA of the CDR3 is TGTGCCAGCAGCCTAAAAACAGGGGTTACTGAAGCTTTCTTT. Translated: CASSLKTGVTEAFF.

Turning to this clone: This CDR3 is also generated by other DNA sequences in the sample. V gene TRBV14 combines with J gene TRBJ2-6; TRBD2 might be the D (5 bases). The germline V gene has CDR1 SGHDN and CDR2 FVKESK. V was cut by 1 base and J by 2 bases, with 6 bases left in between. This CDR3 is 15 amino acids long. The CDR3 sequence is CASSQGGAGANVLTF. CDR3 coding DNA: TGTGCCAGCAGCCAAGGGGGAGCTGGGGCCAACGTCCTGACTTTC.

This clone was picked up many times. The chain is built from TRBV14 and TRBJ2-3, with unresolved D. The CDR3 has 14 residues. The V gene's germline CDR1 is SGHDN and CDR2 FVKESK. Trimming cost V 5 bases and J 11 bases, with 20 bases left between them. CDR3 loop: CASSFRTDLGKQYF. In nucleotides, the CDR3 is TGTGCCAGCAGCTTCCGGACCGACCTGGGAAAGCAGTATTTT.

This clone was seen a handful of times. The gene calls are TRBV5-1 and TRBJ2-2; no firm D call. The CDR3 covers 13 residues. The V end was cut by 7 bases, the J end by 6 bases, with 13 bases between. Germline values: CDR1 SGHRS, CDR2 YFSETQ. Here the CDR3 DNA reads TGCGCCAGCGCGAAGGATAGTGCCGGGGAGCTGTTTTTT. Its translation is CASAKDSAGELFF.

This clone appeared a few times. This rearrangement joins TRBV7-2 to TRBJ1-3; D unclear. In germline, CDR1 is SGHTA, CDR2 FQGNSA. This CDR3 contains 16 residues. Trimming removed 2 bases from V and 3 bases from J, with 14 bases in between. The CDR3 DNA reads as TGTGCCAGCAGCTTACGCAGGACCGCGGGTGGAAACACCATATATTTT. It translates to CASSLRRTAGGNTIYF.

This clone has a handful of counts. The gene calls are TRBV15 and TRBJ1-3; unclear D gene. V was clipped by 0 bases and J by 4 bases, with 4 bases between them. The CDR3 loop spans 13 amino acids. CDR1 and CDR2 from the germline V gene are LNHNV and YYDKDF (reference sequence). CDR3 coding DNA: TGTGCCACCAGCAGAGATCAGGGAAACACCATATATTTT. Amino acids: CATSRDQGNTIYF.

The gene calls are TRBV6-5 and TRBJ2-1; D may match TRBD1 or TRBD2 (5 bases each). From germline, CDR1 is MNHEY and CDR2 SVGAGI. V lost 5 bases and J 7 bases, leaving 18 bases between the germline ends. The CDR3 contains 15 residues. CDR3 sequence (DNA): TGTGCCAGCAGTCTCCGGGACGGCCCTGGGAATGAGCAGTTCTTC. This encodes CASSLRDGPGNEQFF.

The chain couples TRBV28 to TRBJ1-2; no clear D gene. From germline, CDR1 is MDHEN and CDR2 SYDVKM. This CDR3 has 14 residues. The germline V and J ends were trimmed by 5 bases and 4 bases, with 14 bases remaining between them. CDR3 loop: CASSVQLGSYGYTF. As DNA, the CDR3 is TGTGCCAGCAGTGTACAGTTGGGGAGCTATGGCTACACCTTC.

The chain is built from TRBV7-9 and TRBJ1-5; D remains unclear. This CDR3 is built from 13 residues. Trimming shortened V by 4 bases and J by 5 bases, and 9 bases separated the two germline ends. In germline, CDR1 is SEHNR, CDR2 FQNEAQ (reference sequence). The CDR3 spells CASSSVRDQPQHF. DNA for the CDR3: TGTGCCAGCAGCTCCGTCCGGGATCAGCCCCAGCATTTT.

The CDR3 here is CASSATGVGNEKLFF. The CDR3 bases are TGTGCCAGCAGTGCCACAGGGGTTGGTAATGAAAAACTGTTTTTT. The chain carries TRBV6-1 and TRBJ1-4, with TRBD1 identical over 7 bases. The CDR3 extends over 15 amino acids. Looked up from germline, CDR1 is MNHNS and CDR2 is SASEGT. The V segment lost 4 bases and the J segment 4 bases; nucleotides outside the gene matches: 6.

This clone appeared a few times. The chain carries TRBV28 and TRBJ2-7; possible D gene TRBD2, 6 bases. Deletions cut 6 bases from V and 6 bases from J, with 15 bases between. Germline CDR1 is MDHEN and CDR2 is SYDVKM. The CDR3 is made up of 13 amino acids. Here the CDR3 DNA reads TGTGCCAGCAGCCACTTAGGCGGGGCCGAGCAGTACTTC. It is translated as CASSHLGGAEQYF.

The gene calls are TRBV14 and TRBJ2-3; tentatively, D is TRBD1 (6 bases). In germline, CDR1 is SGHDN, CDR2 FVKESK. Trimming removed 3 bases at V and 11 bases at J, with 15 bases between. The CDR3 contains 13 residues. CDR3 residues: CASSHDWTAEQYF. The CDR3 DNA reads TGTGCCAGCAGCCACGATTGGACAGCCGAGCAGTATTTT.